This T cell receptor delta chain came from a study of γδ T cells in repeated Plasmodium falciparum infection. Turning to the study itself: Each infection was followed by sampling at 21 days, plus baseline and some pre-infection draws.

Concerning this clone itself: TCRdb assigns this DNA the protein of a much larger clone, which departs from its translation at residue 9; this likely reflects a read error, and the protein shown comes from translating the DNA.

TCRdb reapplied CATT to the multiplex PCR reads. Of under 65,000 delta-chain clones detected, 1.7% appear once; the ten largest clones hold about 15%. The sequencing input was gamma-delta T cells from blood. This TCR derives from a pool of human donors (malaria-infected and uninfected, not separated).

The DNA for the CDR3 is TGTGCTCTTGGGGACTCTTCCTACAGGAATGGGGTCATATGTGTCACCGATAAACTCATCTTT. Encoded protein: CALGDSSYRNGVICVTDKLIF. The chain couples TRDV1 to TRDJ1; 8 bases agree with TRDD2. TCRdb supplies no J gene; here it was assigned by aligning the nucleotide sequence to germline. CDR1 and CDR2 (germline): TSWWSYY, QGS. The CDR3 is made up of 21 amino acids. The J segment lost 1 base and the V segment lost 3 bases, leaving 22 bases of the junction unmatched.